One and the same sample provided the 32 T cell receptor beta chains below, sequenced in a study of blood T cell repertoires in COVID-19. Repertoires were generated with immunoSEQ multiplex PCR, while TCRdb's copy carries only in-frame clones and drops some. The sample records approximately 150,000 clones, approximately 84% being singletons. The sample comprised PBMCs or T cells enriched from blood (not recorded which). These receptors were taken from a woman in her forties or fifties with acute COVID-19.

The chain employs TRBV11-1 and TRBJ2-7, with 9 nucleotides matching TRBD1. The junction had 3 bases not matched to a gene; V was cut back by 0 bases and J by 3 bases. Germline V gives CDR1 SGHAT, CDR2 FQDESV (reference sequence). CDR3 size: 15 residues. CDR3: CASSLAGTGSYEQYF. In DNA form, the CDR3 reads TGTGCCAGCAGCTTAGCTGGGACAGGGAGCTACGAGCAGTACTTC.

There are a few counts of this clone. The chain couples TRBV6-1 to TRBJ2-1; 10 bases line up with TRBD1. V lost 2 bases, J lost 8 bases, and 9 bases stayed unmatched. Germline lookup yields CDR1 MNHNS and CDR2 SASEGT. The CDR3 length is 16 residues. The CDR3 bases are TGTGCCAGCAGTGAACTTGGGACAGGGGCGTTTTATGAGCAGTTCTTC. Protein product: CASSELGTGAFYEQFF.

The chain employs TRBV9 and TRBJ1-3; 9 bases map to TRBD1. CDR1 SGDLS and CDR2 YYNGEE come from the germline V gene. The CDR3 consists of 16 residues. The V and J ends lost 2 bases and 2 bases, in that order; junction bases with no gene match: 5. CDR3 protein: CASSVSQGATGNTIYF. CDR3 DNA sequence: TGTGCCAGCAGCGTCTCACAGGGGGCCACTGGAAACACCATATATTTT.

The chain has TRBV2 and TRBJ2-7, with D possibly being TRBD2 (5 bases). The germline V gene has CDR1 SNHLY and CDR2 FYNNEI. The CDR3 is made up of 14 amino acids. V was pared by 5 bases and J by 2 bases, with 13 bases between. CDR3 sequence: CASSTGLVPYEQYF. In DNA, the CDR3 is TGTGCCAGCAGTACTGGACTCGTGCCCTACGAGCAGTACTTC. The full variable domain, rest sourced from reference TRBV2 and TRBJ2-7, is EPEVTQTPSHQVTQMGQEVILRCVPISNHLYFYWYRQILGQKVEFLVSFYNNEISEKSEIFDDQFSVERPDGSNFTLKIRSTKLEDSAMYFCASSTGLVPYEQYFGPGTRLTVT.

V is TRBV11-2 and J is TRBJ2-2; D call uncertain. Looked up from germline, CDR1 is SGHAT and CDR2 is FQNNGV. V was shortened by 2 bases and J by 0 bases, with 10 bases between the two germline ends. The CDR3 spans 16 residues. CDR3 sequence reads: CASSLRQSPNTGELFF. The CDR3 DNA follows: TGTGCCAGCAGCTTACGACAATCGCCGAACACCGGGGAGCTGTTTTTT.

This sequence joins TRBV28 and TRBJ2-7; D perhaps matches TRBD1 (5 bases). This CDR3 has 14 residues. Trimming took off 3 bases at V and 4 bases at J, with 13 bases between the two ends. Germline CDR1 MDHEN, CDR2 SYDVKM. Written as DNA, the CDR3 is TGTGCCAGCAGTTTCATCCAGGGTCGTTACGAGCAGTACTTC. This codes for CASSFIQGRYEQYF. The whole variable domain, filled in from reference TRBV28 and TRBJ2-7, reads DVKVTQSSRYLVKRTGEKVFLECVQDMDHENMFWYRQDPGLGLRLIYFSYDVKMKEKGDIPEGYSVSREKKERFSLILESASTNQTSMYLCASSFIQGRYEQYFGPGTRLTVT.

This rearrangement joins TRBV24-1 to TRBJ2-2; a weak D match, TRBD2 (6 bases). The length of the CDR3 is 15 residues. In germline, CDR1 is KGHDR, CDR2 SFDVKD. V lost 3 bases to trimming and J lost 4 bases, with 11 bases between them. The CDR3 coding sequence is TGTGCCACCAGTGATAGGAGGGGAGGCACCGGGGAGCTGTTTTTT. This gives the protein CATSDRRGGTGELFF.

The chain links TRBV19 to TRBJ2-1; D is unresolved. CDR3 length: 14 residues. Trimming took 6 bases from V and 9 from J, leaving 18 bases between them. Germline loops: CDR1 LNHDA, CDR2 SQIVND (reference sequence). CDR3 in DNA: TGTGCCAGTAGCCGACTCCCGGGTAGTCGTGAGCAGTTCTTC. Its translation: CASSRLPGSREQFF.

V and J are TRBV7-9 and TRBJ2-5, with D hard to call. The CDR3 extends over 13 amino acids. Germline V CDR1 and CDR2: SEHNR, FQNEAQ (reference sequence). Deletions cut 0 bases from V and 7 bases from J, with 9 bases between. CDR3 DNA: TGTGCCAGCAGCTTAGCGCCGCCGGTGACCCAGTACTTC. This gives the protein CASSLAPPVTQYF.

For the CDR3, the DNA is TGTGCCAGCAGGCGGGAGTCTGGCACAGATACGCAGTATTTT. The encoded protein is CASRRESGTDTQYF. This sequence joins TRBV2 and TRBJ2-3, with 7 nucleotides matching TRBD2. Germline values: CDR1 SNHLY, CDR2 FYNNEI. With V trimmed by 6 bases and J by 1 base, 4 bases remained unmatched. This CDR3 region has 14 residues.

The chain joins TRBV19 to TRBJ1-3; D call uncertain. V was clipped by 10 bases and J by 4 bases, with 11 bases between them. Germline values: CDR1 LNHDA, CDR2 SQIVND (reference sequence). The CDR3 sequence is 12 residues long. CDR3 nucleotide sequence: TGTGCCACCCGATCGACAGGAAACACCATATATTTT. Protein sequence: CATRSTGNTIYF.

This clone appeared a single time. The chain is built from TRBV19 and TRBJ1-5; the match to TRBD1 covers 8 bases. The trim removed 7 bases at V and 5 bases at J, leaving 16 bases unmatched. Germline V gives CDR1 LNHDA, CDR2 SQIVND (reference sequence). CDR3 length: 17 residues. CDR3 residues: CASTQHRTGIKDQPQHF. In nucleotides, the CDR3 is TGTGCCAGTACCCAACACAGGACAGGGATAAAGGATCAGCCCCAGCATTTT.

The chain employs TRBV29-1 and TRBJ2-1; D unresolved. CDR1 is SQVTM, CDR2 ANQGSEA, per germline. Deletions cut 8 bases from V and 0 bases from J, with 8 bases between. CDR3 length: 12 residues. CDR3 DNA sequence: TGCAGCCACAGCCTCTCCTACAATGAGCAGTTCTTC. Amino acid sequence: CSHSLSYNEQFF.

This clone was recorded once. V usage is TRBV12-2 and J usage is TRBJ1-5. TRBV12-2 is designated a pseudogene. This CDR3 contains 12 residues. Here the CDR3 DNA reads TGTGCAAGTCGCTTAGGGAGTCAGCCCCAGCATTTT. Protein product: CASRLGSQPQHF.

The chain employs TRBV6-4 and TRBJ1-2; no definite D call. V was trimmed by 4 bases and J by 2 bases, leaving 11 bases between them. From germline, CDR1 is MRHNA and CDR2 SNTAGT. The CDR3 contains 14 residues. The CDR3: CASSAGEGNYGYTF. The DNA for the CDR3 is TGTGCCAGCAGTGCGGGCGAGGGAAACTATGGCTACACCTTC.

The chain uses TRBV7-9 and TRBJ2-1, with D maybe TRBD2 (6 bases). V was trimmed by 0 bases and J by 10 bases, leaving 13 bases between them. The CDR3 covers 14 residues. Germline V CDR1 and CDR2: SEHNR, FQNEAQ (reference sequence). CDR3: CASSLAGLILEQFF. DNA for the CDR3: TGTGCCAGCAGCTTAGCAGGACTAATTCTGGAGCAGTTCTTC.

The chain couples TRBV9 to TRBJ2-1, with TRBD2 matching 16 bases. After removal of 3 bases from V and 5 bases from J, the junction contained 5 bases not matched to a gene. The CDR3 has 17 residues. In germline, CDR1 is SGDLS, CDR2 YYNGEE. Written as DNA, the CDR3 is TGTGCCAGCAGCGGGGGACTAGCGGGAGGGCGGGACAATGAGCAGTTCTTC. This translates into CASSGGLAGGRDNEQFF.

The V gene is TRBV6-5, the J gene TRBJ2-3; TRBD1 is a possible D gene (5 bases). The V and J ends lost 8 bases and 1 base respectively, with 7 bases between them. The CDR3 runs to 12 residues. Germline CDR1 and CDR2: MNHEY and SVGAGI. The CDR3 nucleotides read TGTGCCAGCGAACAGGGCACAGATACGCAGTATTTT. Its protein product is CASEQGTDTQYF.

V usage is TRBV13 and J usage is TRBJ1-1; 10 nucleotides align to TRBD1. The germline gives CDR1 PRHDT, CDR2 FYEKMQ (reference sequence). CDR3 length: 20 amino acids. Unmatched junction bases numbered 19, after V lost 1 base and J lost 5 bases. The CDR3 protein is CASSLESGTGTGDPSTEAFF. For the CDR3, the DNA is TGTGCCAGCAGCTTAGAGTCGGGGACCGGGACAGGGGACCCCTCTACTGAAGCTTTCTTT.

In its sample, this clone was seen once. The J gene is TRBJ1-2, the V gene TRBV5-1, with no clear D. Germline-derived CDR1 and CDR2 are SGHRS and YFSETQ. The CDR3 covers 16 residues. Trimming removed 3 bases at V and 4 bases at J, with 19 bases between. The CDR3 here is CASSSEVGLEGYGYTF. CDR3 in DNA: TGCGCCAGCAGCTCCGAGGTTGGGCTTGAGGGCTATGGCTACACCTTC.

The rearrangement links TRBV4-1 to TRBJ2-3; 12 positions match TRBD2. The germline gives CDR1 MGHRA, CDR2 YSYEKL. The CDR3 is made up of 18 amino acids. Trimming removed 4 bases from V and 2 bases from J; junction bases left unmatched: 10. This CDR3 is CASSPRTSGNPNTDTQYF. As DNA, the CDR3 is TGCGCCAGCAGCCCCCGGACTAGCGGGAACCCCAACACAGATACGCAGTATTTT.

The chain is built from TRBV30 and TRBJ2-1; no clear D. Deletions cut 5 bases from V and 7 bases from J, with 6 bases between. CDR3 length: 10 residues. Germline V gene sequence: CDR1 GTSNPN, CDR2 SVGIG (reference sequence). CDR3 region: CAWEENEQFF. The CDR3 nucleotides read TGTGCCTGGGAGGAGAATGAGCAGTTCTTC.

The table lists this clone with a count of one. The rearrangement joins TRBV19 to TRBJ2-3; 7 nucleotides agree with TRBD2. The CDR3 extends over 16 amino acids. CDR1 LNHDA and CDR2 SQIVND come from the germline V gene (reference sequence). The junction had 8 bases not matched to a gene; V was cut back by 5 bases and J by 0 bases. The CDR3 DNA reads as TGTGCCAGTAGTGACCCAGCGGGATCTAGCACAGATACGCAGTATTTT. Encoded protein: CASSDPAGSSTDTQYF.

As regards this clone: The same CDR3 can be traced to other DNA sequences in this sample. The chain carries TRBV5-1 and TRBJ2-1; 7 bases are a match to TRBD1. The CDR3 covers 15 residues. CDR1 is SGHRS, CDR2 YFSETQ, per germline. The V segment lost 0 bases and the J segment 3 bases; nucleotides outside the gene matches: 3. CDR3 sequence: CASSLGQGSYNEQFF. CDR3 sequence (DNA): TGCGCCAGCAGCTTGGGACAGGGAAGCTACAATGAGCAGTTCTTC.

V is TRBV5-1 and J is TRBJ1-4, with D possibly TRBD1 on 6 matching bases. Germline CDR1 SGHRS, CDR2 YFSETQ. Trimming stripped 3 bases from V and 8 bases from J, with 17 bases between. CDR3 length: 15 residues. The CDR3 nucleotides read TGCGCCAGCAGCTCTCAACAGGGTGATGGAGAAAAACTGTTTTTT. Translation gives CASSSQQGDGEKLFF.

The chain recombines TRBV21-1 with TRBJ1-1; TRBD1 reflects the table's D call only, with no check against the DNA. TRBV21-1 is reported as a pseudogene. This CDR3 has 17 residues. Here the CDR3 DNA reads TGTGCCAGCAGCAAAGGGAGCGGGACAGGACCGAACACTGAAGCTTTCTTT. The encoded protein is CASSKGSGTGPNTEAFF.

The CDR3 sequence is CASSLSDRVTGELFF. The CDR3 bases are TGTGCCAGCAGTTTAAGCGACAGGGTGACCGGGGAGCTGTTTTTT. The V call is TRBV28, the J call TRBJ2-2, with 7 bases aligning to TRBD1. CDR1 and CDR2 (germline): MDHEN, SYDVKM. The length of the CDR3 is 15 residues. After removal of 2 bases from V and 5 bases from J, the junction contained 5 bases not matched to a gene.

This chain joins TRBV6-5 and TRBJ2-4; 7 bases are a match to TRBD1. V lost 7 bases to trimming and J lost 7 bases; unmatched junction nucleotides: 7. Germline-derived CDR1 and CDR2 are MNHEY and SVGAGI. The CDR3 has 13 residues. The CDR3 DNA follows: TGTGCCAGCATGGAAGACAGGGACAACATTCAGTACTTC. Its protein is CASMEDRDNIQYF.

This clone was seen just once. A much larger clone lies a single base off, so this may be a read error. This specimen includes other DNA sequences encoding the same CDR3. The V and J genes are TRBV20-1 and TRBJ1-1, with no clear D. This CDR3 spans 11 amino acids. The germline V gene encodes CDR1 DFQATT and CDR2 SNEGSKA (reference sequence). V was trimmed by 6 bases and J by 1 base, leaving 6 bases between them. The CDR3: CSAPRNTEAFF. The CDR3, as DNA: TGCAGTGCCCCGAGGAACACTGAAGCTTTCTTT.

V is TRBV9 and J is TRBJ2-3, with 14 bases lining up with TRBD2. V lost 2 bases and J lost 4; bases outside the gene matches: 15. The germline V gene has CDR1 SGDLS and CDR2 YYNGEE. This CDR3 is built from 20 residues. In DNA form, the CDR3 reads TGTGCCAGCAGCGTCGAAAACCTGGGACTAGCGGGAGCTGGCGCAGATACGCAGTATTTT. Amino acids: CASSVENLGLAGAGADTQYF. The variable domain in full, completed from reference TRBV9 and TRBJ2-3, reads DSGVTQTPKHLITATGQRVTLRCSPRSGDLSVYWYQQSLDQGLQFLIQYYNGEERAKGNILERFSAQQFPDLHSELNLSSLELGDSALYFCASSVENLGLAGAGADTQYFGPGTRLTVL.

This clone has more than one count but fewer than ten. The chain joins TRBV5-4 to TRBJ2-5; D unclear. V was shortened by 3 bases and J by 1 base, with 13 bases between the two germline ends. Germline V gene data show CDR1 as SGHNT and CDR2 as YYREEE (reference sequence). The CDR3 totals 15 residues. The CDR3 is CASSWFSSAQETQYF. The DNA for the CDR3 is TGTGCCAGCAGCTGGTTTAGCTCAGCCCAAGAGACCCAGTACTTC.

The chain combines TRBV7-2 with TRBJ1-1, with D hard to call. Trimming took off 6 bases at V and 4 bases at J, with 12 bases between the two ends. Germline loops: CDR1 SGHTA, CDR2 FQGNSA. This CDR3 comprises 13 residues. CDR3 nucleotide sequence: TGTGCCAGCAGACAGAGCCGGGGCACTGAAGCTTTCTTT. It encodes CASRQSRGTEAFF. Supplemented by reference TRBV7-2 and TRBJ1-1, the full variable domain reads GAGVSQSPSNKVTEKGKDVELRCDPISGHTALYWYRQSLGQGLEFLIYFQGNSAPDKSGLPSDRFSAERTGGSVSTLTIQRTQQEDSAVYLCASRQSRGTEAFFGQGTRLTVV.